This entry describes one TCR beta chain. This CDR3 contains 16 residues. J was trimmed by 6 bases and V by 1 base; bases with no gene match: 5. CDR1 is LGHNA and CDR2 is YNFKEQ in the germline V gene. This entry is derived from a study of blood T cells in healthy people across ages. No fewer than 5 micrograms of total RNA were isolated from every sample. Then a second PCR, running roughly 7 to 11 cycles, was carried out with a sample-barcoded 5' primer and a J-beta primer mix. Each CDR3 protein gets one entry after TCRdb re-called the 5' RACE reads with MiXCR. The sample holds around 970,000 distinct CDR3 sequences, about 53% seen once.

The specimen sequenced was blood. V and J are TRBV4-2 and TRBJ2-2, with 10 bases that match TRBD2. The clonotype originates from an older woman in good health. CDR3 DNA: TGTGCCAGCAGCCAAGCTAGCGGGAGCGGCGCCGGGGAGCTGTTTTTT. It yields the protein CASSQASGSGAGELFF.